This T cell receptor beta chain emerged from a study of blood T cells in healthy people across ages. Looking at the study overall: T cells yielded about one barcoded beta molecule per two cells through template switching.

A J-beta primer mix and a sample-barcoded 5' primer were used in a second PCR of about 6 to 12 cycles. Every cDNA molecule bore a tag from a template-switch adaptor containing 12 random nucleotides. TCRdb fed the 5' RACE reads into MiXCR, producing one record per CDR3 protein. Here the sample spans about 1.8 million distinct CDR3 sequences, 49% being singletons. CDR3 length: 14 amino acids. With 0 bases clipped from V and 5 bases from J, the junction kept 2 bases outside the gene matches. Germline V gene data show CDR1 as LGHNA and CDR2 as YSLEER. Each sample gave at least 7 million isolated PBMCs. Material for sequencing was blood. This receptor was identified in a woman in her 40s in good health. V and J are TRBV4-3 and TRBJ1-1; 8 nucleotides match TRBD1. The CDR3 loop is CASSQDHRGTEAFF. In DNA form, the CDR3 reads TGCGCCAGCAGCCAAGATCACAGGGGGACTGAAGCTTTCTTT.